These T cell receptor beta chains were read from a single sample in a study of T cells after yellow fever vaccination. In TCRdb, the 5' RACE reads were re-called with MiXCR into one record per CDR3 protein. The table shows some 150,000 distinct CDR3 sequences, with approximately 11% occurring only once. The sequences come from CD8+ T cells sorted from PBMCs, collected 15 days after the yellow fever booster vaccination. Every receptor here comes from a man younger than 35 who received the YFV17D yellow fever vaccine. CDR3s include the opening cysteine and the closing phenylalanine or tryptophan. A D gene is named only where the DNA matches it firmly. The listing skips clone size in some rows; elsewhere it reads once, few, many or a size class.

d_call j_call v_call clone_size cdr3_nt cdr3_aa
NA TRBJ1-3 TRBV6-5 many TGTGCCAGCAGTTACTCGGTGGGCCCTCAGCGCACCATATATTTT CASSYSVGPQRTIYF
TRBD2 TRBJ2-5 TRBV6-5 few TGTGCCAGCAGTCCTATCACTAGCGTAGAAGAGACCCAGTACTTC CASSPITSVEETQYF
NA TRBJ1-5 TRBV7-9 many TGTGCCAGCAGCCCACAGCCCCAGCATTTT CASSPQPQHF
TRBD1 TRBJ2-2 TRBV7-3 NA TGTGCCAGCAGCCTCGGAGGAGAGGGGGCGGCCGGGGAGCTGTTTTTT CASSLGGEGAAGELFF
NA TRBJ2-1 TRBV7-9 few TGTGCCAGCACCGAATTACTAGTTAATGAGCAGTTCTTC CASTELLVNEQFF
NA TRBJ2-4 TRBV12-3/TRBV12-4 few TGTGCCAGCAGTTTGCTTACCAAAAACATTCAGTACTTC CASSLLTKNIQYF
NA TRBJ1-1 TRBV4-3 NA TGCGCCAGCAGCCAAATGCTATTGGTTGAAGCTTTCTTT CASSQMLLVEAFF
NA TRBJ2-3 TRBV20-1 NA TGCAGTGCTAGAGATGGCGGGGGCCGTACAGATACGCAGTATTTT CSARDGGGRTDTQYF
TRBD1 TRBJ1-2 TRBV7-2 NA TGTGCCAGCAGCTCGACAGGGGGTATAAACTATGGCTACACCTTC CASSSTGGINYGYTF
TRBD2 TRBJ2-5 TRBV12-3/TRBV12-4 NA TGTGCCAGCAGTGGGACTAGCGGGGGAGACCAAGAGACCCAGTACTTC CASSGTSGGDQETQYF
NA TRBJ2-1 TRBV15 NA TGTGCCACCAGCAGTCCCCCACGACAGAAAAGCAATGAGCAGTTCTTC CATSSPPRQKSNEQFF
NA TRBJ2-1 TRBV24-1 NA TGTGCCACCAGTGATCGAGGGGGGGCCTGGGATGAGCAGTTCTTC CATSDRGGAWDEQFF
NA TRBJ1-1 TRBV5-6 NA TGTGCCAGCAGCCGCCTGACAAAAGCTTTCTTT CASSRLTKAFF
NA TRBJ1-2 TRBV5-5 few TGTGCCAGCAGCTTGGCCGGAGTTCCGGGAGAGGGCTACACCTTC CASSLAGVPGEGYTF
NA TRBJ2-7 TRBV27 NA TGTGCCACCGGGTCGGGGTACGAGCAGTACTTC CATGSGYEQYF
TRBD2 TRBJ2-3 TRBV3-1 few TGTGCCAGCAGCCGCGCACGACTAGCGGGAGCTAGCACAGATACGCAGTATTTT CASSRARLAGASTDTQYF
TRBD2 TRBJ2-5 TRBV4-2 NA TGTGCCAGCAGCCACTTAGCGGGGGGAGAGACCCAGTACTTC CASSHLAGGETQYF
TRBD2 TRBJ2-7 TRBV7-6 NA TGTGCCAGCAGCTCGTTAGCGGGGGGTTCCTACGAGCAGTACTTC CASSSLAGGSYEQYF
NA TRBJ2-5 TRBV7-9 NA TGTGCCAGCAGCTTACGGGGTGCAGGGACGGCTCCAGAGACCCAGTACTTC CASSLRGAGTAPETQYF
TRBD2 TRBJ2-2 TRBV12-3/TRBV12-4 few TGTGCCAGCAGTTTTAGCGGGGGGTCTGGCACCGGGGAGCTGTTTTTT CASSFSGGSGTGELFF
NA TRBJ1-1 TRBV5-1 NA TGCGCCAGCAGTGACGCGGAGAACACTGAAGCTTTCTTT CASSDAENTEAFF
TRBD1 TRBJ2-1 TRBV7-8 few TGTGCCAGCAGCTTAGCGGGGACAGCGGTTGAGCAGTTCTTC CASSLAGTAVEQFF
NA TRBJ2-1 TRBV5-1 few TGCGCCAGCAGCCTGACAGTCTCGAATCTTGAGCAGTTCTTC CASSLTVSNLEQFF
NA TRBJ2-7 TRBV27 few TGTGCCAGCAGTTTACGTCGCCACTACGAGCAGTACTTC CASSLRRHYEQYF
NA TRBJ2-3 TRBV7-3 NA TGTGCCAGCAGCTGTGTCACGGGGTCCACAGATACGCAGTATTTT CASSCVTGSTDTQYF
TRBD1 TRBJ2-2 TRBV11-2 few TGTGCCAGCAGCCAAGGACAGGCTCTCCCCGGGGAGCTGTTTTTT CASSQGQALPGELFF
TRBD1 TRBJ2-4 TRBV7-9 few TGTGCCAGCAGCTTAACTGGACAGGTGTGGTTGCTAGCCAAAAACATTCAGTACTTC CASSLTGQVWLLAKNIQYF
NA TRBJ2-3 TRBV19 once TGTGCCAGTTTATCCGGGTCTGGCCCAGATACGCAGTATTTT CASLSGSGPDTQYF
NA TRBJ2-7 TRBV9 once TGTGCCAGCAGCGATAAGAGGCTGGGGAAGCAGTACTTC CASSDKRLGKQYF
NA TRBJ1-2 TRBV4-2 NA TGTGCCAGCAGCCCTCCGTCAGGCTATGGCTACACCTTC CASSPPSGYGYTF
NA TRBJ2-3 TRBV11-3 few TGTGCCAGCAGTTTCTTCGGCGATACGCAGTATTTT CASSFFGDTQYF
TRBD1 TRBJ1-2 TRBV6-5 many TGTGCCAGCAGTGAACAAGGGACAGGGGAGAGGGGGACCTTC CASSEQGTGERGTF
NA TRBJ1-1 TRBV6-6 few TGTGCCAGCAGTCCCTCGGCGGCGGGCACTGAAGCTTTCTTT CASSPSAAGTEAFF
NA TRBJ1-2 TRBV4-2 NA TGTGCCAGCAGCCAAGAGACAGGCATTAACTATGGCTACACCTTC CASSQETGINYGYTF
NA TRBJ2-1 TRBV7-8 few TGTGCCAGCAGCTTAGTGCTGATTAGCTCCTACAATGAGCAGTTCTTC CASSLVLISSYNEQFF
NA TRBJ2-4 TRBV7-2 NA TGTGCCAGCAGCGCCACCCCTCACATTCAGTACTTC CASSATPHIQYF
NA TRBJ2-1 TRBV18 NA TGTGCCAGCTCAGCCGCGGGGGCATATGAGCAGTTCTTC CASSAAGAYEQFF
TRBD1 TRBJ2-7 TRBV6-2/TRBV6-3 NA TGTGCCAGCAGTCCCGGGACAGAAGCCTACGAGCAGTACTTC CASSPGTEAYEQYF
NA TRBJ1-1 TRBV6-5 NA TGTGCCAGCAGTTACGATGAGGGGGGGAAGACTGAAGCTTTCTTT CASSYDEGGKTEAFF
NA TRBJ2-7 TRBV4-3 NA TGCGCCAGCAGCCAAGATCGAGGAGGAGTTCGGCCCCCGGCCCACGAGCAGTACTTC CASSQDRGGVRPPAHEQYF
NA TRBJ1-5 TRBV10-2 NA TGCGCCAGCAGTGACACCGGGGCTCTAAATCAGCCCCAGCATTTT CASSDTGALNQPQHF
TRBD1 TRBJ1-2 TRBV6-6 few TGTGCCAGCAGTTACTCGATGGGACAGGGAAGGAATGGCTACACCTTC CASSYSMGQGRNGYTF
NA TRBJ1-5 TRBV10-1 NA TGCGCCAGCAGTGCTACCCTCCATCAGCCCCAGCATTTT CASSATLHQPQHF
TRBD2 TRBJ2-3 TRBV27 NA TGTGCCAGCAGGGGGCGGGGGGGAGGATTTAGCACAGATACGCAGTATTTT CASRGRGGGFSTDTQYF
NA TRBJ2-7 TRBV7-2 NA TGTGCCAGCAGCTTCACCCTCAGGTCCTCCTACGAGCAGTACTTC CASSFTLRSSYEQYF
NA TRBJ2-2 TRBV3-1 many TGTGCCAGCAGCCAAGCGATTACGGTGACCGCGAACACCGGGGAGCTGTTTTTT CASSQAITVTANTGELFF
NA TRBJ1-1 TRBV6-5 few TGTGCCAGCAGTTACACGGGGAACACTGAAGCTTTCTTT CASSYTGNTEAFF
TRBD2 TRBJ2-3 TRBV9 NA TGTGCCAGCAGCGTGTCCGGACTAGCGGGGGGAAGTCGCACAGATACGCAGTATTTT CASSVSGLAGGSRTDTQYF
NA TRBJ1-1 TRBV4-2 NA TGTGCCAGCAGCCAAGGAGACAGTGAAGCTTTCTTT CASSQGDSEAFF
TRBD1 TRBJ2-5 TRBV7-2 few TGTGCCAGCAGCTTGTCGACAGGGATCTACCAAGAGACCCAGTACTTC CASSLSTGIYQETQYF
TRBD1 TRBJ2-2 TRBV2 few TGTGCCAGCACTAGGGGGCATAACACCGGGGAGCTGTTTTTT CASTRGHNTGELFF
NA TRBJ2-1 TRBV18 few TGTGCCAGCTCACCACCGTTCATCTCTGGGGCGGACCAGGGCAGGGCGTCTAATGAGCAGTTCTTC CASSPPFISGADQGRASNEQFF
NA TRBJ2-3 TRBV7-9 many TGTGCCAGCAGCTTTCCCAGTAGCACAGATACGCAGTATTTT CASSFPSSTDTQYF
NA TRBJ2-1 TRBV6-2/TRBV6-3 NA TGTGCCAGCAGTTACCGGGTCCGGAATGAGCAGTTCTTC CASSYRVRNEQFF
TRBD1 TRBJ1-2 TRBV4-1 NA TGCGCCAGCAGCCAAGACCAGGGACAGGCCCGTGGCTACACCTTC CASSQDQGQARGYTF
TRBD1 TRBJ2-5 TRBV6-6 many TGTGCCAGCAGTTACGGACAGGGCGGGGAGACCCAGTACTTC CASSYGQGGETQYF
TRBD2 TRBJ2-2 TRBV7-6 NA TGTGCCAGCAGCTCCGGGAGGGACACCGGGGAGCTGTTTTTT CASSSGRDTGELFF